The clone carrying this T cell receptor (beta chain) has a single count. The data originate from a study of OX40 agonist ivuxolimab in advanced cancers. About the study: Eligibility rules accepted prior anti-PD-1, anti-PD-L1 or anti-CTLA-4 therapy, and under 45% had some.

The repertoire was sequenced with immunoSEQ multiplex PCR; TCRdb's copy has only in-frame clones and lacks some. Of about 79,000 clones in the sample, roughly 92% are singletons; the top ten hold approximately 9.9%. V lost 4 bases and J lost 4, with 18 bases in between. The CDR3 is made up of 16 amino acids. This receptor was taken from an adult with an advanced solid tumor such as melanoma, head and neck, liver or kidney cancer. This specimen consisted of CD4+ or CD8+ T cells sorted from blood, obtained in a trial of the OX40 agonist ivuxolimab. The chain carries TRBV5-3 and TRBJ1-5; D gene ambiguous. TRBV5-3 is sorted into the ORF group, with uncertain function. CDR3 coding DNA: TGTGCCAGAAGCCCCCCGGCATGGTTTGGGAATCAGCCCCAGCATTTT. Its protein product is CARSPPAWFGNQPQHF.